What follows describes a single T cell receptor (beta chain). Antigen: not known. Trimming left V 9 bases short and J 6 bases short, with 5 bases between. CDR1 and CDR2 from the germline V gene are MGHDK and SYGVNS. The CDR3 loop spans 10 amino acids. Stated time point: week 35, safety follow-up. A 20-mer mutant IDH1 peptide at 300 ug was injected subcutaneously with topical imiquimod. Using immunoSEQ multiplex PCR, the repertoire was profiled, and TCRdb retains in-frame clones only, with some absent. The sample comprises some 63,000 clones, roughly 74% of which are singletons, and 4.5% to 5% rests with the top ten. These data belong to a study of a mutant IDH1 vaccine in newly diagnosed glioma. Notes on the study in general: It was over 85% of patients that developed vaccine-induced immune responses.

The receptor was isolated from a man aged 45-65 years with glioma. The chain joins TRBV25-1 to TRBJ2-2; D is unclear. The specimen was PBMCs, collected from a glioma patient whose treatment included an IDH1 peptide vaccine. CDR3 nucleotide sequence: TGTGCCAGTTTCTCCGGGGAGCTGTTTTTT. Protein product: CASFSGELFF.